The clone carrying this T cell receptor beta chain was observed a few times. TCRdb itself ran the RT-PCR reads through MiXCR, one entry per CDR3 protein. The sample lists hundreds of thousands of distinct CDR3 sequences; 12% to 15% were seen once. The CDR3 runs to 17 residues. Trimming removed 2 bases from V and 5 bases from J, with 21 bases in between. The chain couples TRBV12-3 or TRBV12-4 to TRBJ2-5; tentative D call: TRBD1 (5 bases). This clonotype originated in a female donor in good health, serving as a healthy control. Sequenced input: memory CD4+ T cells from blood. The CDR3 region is CASSLHPWAGKWETQYF. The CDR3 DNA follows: TGTGCCAGCAGTTTACACCCTTGGGCAGGGAAGTGGGAGACCCAGTACTTC.